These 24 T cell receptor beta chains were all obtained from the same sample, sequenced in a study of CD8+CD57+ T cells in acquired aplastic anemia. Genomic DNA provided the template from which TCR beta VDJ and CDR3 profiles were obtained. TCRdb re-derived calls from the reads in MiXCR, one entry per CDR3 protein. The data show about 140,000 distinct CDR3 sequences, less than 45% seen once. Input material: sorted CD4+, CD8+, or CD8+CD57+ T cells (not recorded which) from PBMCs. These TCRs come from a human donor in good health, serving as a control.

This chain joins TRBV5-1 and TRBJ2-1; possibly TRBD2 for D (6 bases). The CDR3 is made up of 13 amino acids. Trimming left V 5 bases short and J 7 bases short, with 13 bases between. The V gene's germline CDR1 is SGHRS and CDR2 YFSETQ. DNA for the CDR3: TGCGCCAGCAGAATGGAGGGAAGGAATGAGCAGTTCTTC. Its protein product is CASRMEGRNEQFF. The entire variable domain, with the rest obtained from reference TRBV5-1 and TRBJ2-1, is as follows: KAGVTQTPRYLIKTRGQQVTLSCSPISGHRSVSWYQQTPGQGLQFLFEYFSETQRNKGNFPGRFSGRQFSNSRSEMNVSTLELGDSALYLCASRMEGRNEQFFGPGTRLTVL.

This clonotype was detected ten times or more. The CDR3 here is CASSSVPSYNEQFF. CDR3 bases: TGTGCCAGCAGCTCGGTGCCCTCCTACAATGAGCAGTTCTTC. This rearrangement joins TRBV7-9 to TRBJ2-1; D is unresolved. This CDR3 spans 14 amino acids. V shed 4 bases and J shed 0 bases, with 7 bases lying between them. CDR1 is SEHNR and CDR2 is FQNEAQ in the germline V gene (reference sequence).

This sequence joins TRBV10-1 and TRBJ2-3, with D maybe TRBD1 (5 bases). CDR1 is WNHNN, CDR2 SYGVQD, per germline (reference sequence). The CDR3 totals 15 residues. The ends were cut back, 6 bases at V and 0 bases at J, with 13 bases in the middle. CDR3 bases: TGCGCCAGCAGAGAGACAGCCTCAAGCACAGATACGCAGTATTTT. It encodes CASRETASSTDTQYF.

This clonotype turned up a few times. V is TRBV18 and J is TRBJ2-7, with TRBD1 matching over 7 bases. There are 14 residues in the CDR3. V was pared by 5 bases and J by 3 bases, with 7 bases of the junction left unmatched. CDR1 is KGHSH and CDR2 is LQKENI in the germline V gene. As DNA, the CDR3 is TGTGCCAGCTCAGATTCAGGGGGTAACTACGAGCAGTACTTC. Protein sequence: CASSDSGGNYEQYF.

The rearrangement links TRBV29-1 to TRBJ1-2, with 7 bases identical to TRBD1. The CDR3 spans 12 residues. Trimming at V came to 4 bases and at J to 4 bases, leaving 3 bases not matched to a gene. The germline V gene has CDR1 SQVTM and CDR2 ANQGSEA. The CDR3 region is CSVGDSTYGYTF. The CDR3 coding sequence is TGCAGCGTTGGGGACAGCACCTATGGCTACACCTTC. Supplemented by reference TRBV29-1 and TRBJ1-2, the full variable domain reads SAVISQKPSRDICQRGTSLTIQCQVDSQVTMMFWYRQQPGQSLTLIATANQGSEATYESGFVIDKFPISRPNLTFSTLTVSNMSPEDSSIYLCSVGDSTYGYTFGSGTRLTVV.

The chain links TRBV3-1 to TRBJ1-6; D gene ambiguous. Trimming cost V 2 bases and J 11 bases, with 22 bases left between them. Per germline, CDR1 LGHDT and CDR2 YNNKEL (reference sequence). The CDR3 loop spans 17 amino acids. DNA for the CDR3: TGTGCCAGCAGCCAAAAGACAAGGGCTGGGGTTGAGCCACCCCTCCACTTT. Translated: CASSQKTRAGVEPPLHF.

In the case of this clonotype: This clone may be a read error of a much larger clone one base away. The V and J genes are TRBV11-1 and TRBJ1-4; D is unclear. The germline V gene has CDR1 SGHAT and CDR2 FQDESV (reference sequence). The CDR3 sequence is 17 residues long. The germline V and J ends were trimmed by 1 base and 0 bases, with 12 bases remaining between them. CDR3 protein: CASSLVEEAPTNEKLFF. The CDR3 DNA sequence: TGTGCCAGCAGCTTAGTGGAGGAGGCCCCAACTAATGAAAAACTGTTTTTT.

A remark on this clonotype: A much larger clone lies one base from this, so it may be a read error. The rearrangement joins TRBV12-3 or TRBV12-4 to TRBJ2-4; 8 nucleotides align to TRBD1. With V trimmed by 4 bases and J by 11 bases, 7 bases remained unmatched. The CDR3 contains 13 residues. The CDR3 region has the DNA TGTGCCAGCAGTTCAACAGGGGGGAACGTTCAGTACTTC. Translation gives CASSSTGGNVQYF.

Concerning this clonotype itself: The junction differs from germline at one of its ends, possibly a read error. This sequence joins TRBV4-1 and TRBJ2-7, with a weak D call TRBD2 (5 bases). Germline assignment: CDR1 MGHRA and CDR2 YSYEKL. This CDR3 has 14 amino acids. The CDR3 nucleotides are TGCGCCAGCAGCCGAGATGCGGGTAACTACGAGCGGTACTTC. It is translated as CASSRDAGNYERYF.

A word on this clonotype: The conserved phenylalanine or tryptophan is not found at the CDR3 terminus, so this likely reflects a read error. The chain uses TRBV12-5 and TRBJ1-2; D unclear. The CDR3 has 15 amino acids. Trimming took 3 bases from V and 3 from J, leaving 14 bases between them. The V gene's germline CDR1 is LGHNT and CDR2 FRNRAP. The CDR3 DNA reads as TGTGCTAGTGGTTTATTCAGTGCCCAGTACTATGGCTACACCCTC. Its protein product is CASGLFSAQYYGYTL.

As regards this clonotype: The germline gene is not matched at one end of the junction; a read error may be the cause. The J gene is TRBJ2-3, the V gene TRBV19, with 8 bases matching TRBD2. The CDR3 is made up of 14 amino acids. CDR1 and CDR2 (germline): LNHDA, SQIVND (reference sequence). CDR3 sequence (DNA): TGTGCCAGTAGTGAAAGGACTAGCACAGGTACGCAGTATTTT. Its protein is CASSERTSTGTQYF.

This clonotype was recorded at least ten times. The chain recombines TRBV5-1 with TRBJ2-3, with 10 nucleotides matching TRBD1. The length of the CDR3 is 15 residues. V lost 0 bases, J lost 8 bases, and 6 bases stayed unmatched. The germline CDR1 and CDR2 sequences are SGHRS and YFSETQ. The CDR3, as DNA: TGCGCCAGCAGCTTGGGGACAGGGGGGCCGGGTACGCAGTATTTT. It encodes CASSLGTGGPGTQYF.

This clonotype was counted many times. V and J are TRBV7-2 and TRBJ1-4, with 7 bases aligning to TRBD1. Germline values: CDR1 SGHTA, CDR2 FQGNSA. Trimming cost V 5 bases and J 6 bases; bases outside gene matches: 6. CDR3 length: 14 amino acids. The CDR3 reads CASSRTGDDEKLFF. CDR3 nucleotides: TGTGCCAGCAGCCGAACAGGGGACGATGAAAAACTGTTTTTT.

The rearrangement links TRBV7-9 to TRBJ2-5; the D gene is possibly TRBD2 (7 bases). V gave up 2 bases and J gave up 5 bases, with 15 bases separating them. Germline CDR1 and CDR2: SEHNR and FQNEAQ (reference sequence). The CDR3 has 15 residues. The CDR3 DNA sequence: TGTGCCAGCAGCTTATCTCGGGGGGCGCAGGAGACCCAGTACTTC. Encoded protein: CASSLSRGAQETQYF.

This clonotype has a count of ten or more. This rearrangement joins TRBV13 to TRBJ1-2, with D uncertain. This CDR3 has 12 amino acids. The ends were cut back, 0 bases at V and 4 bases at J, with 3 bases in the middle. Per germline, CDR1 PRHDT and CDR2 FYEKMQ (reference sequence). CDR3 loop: CASSLGGYGYTF. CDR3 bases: TGTGCCAGCAGCTTAGGGGGCTATGGCTACACCTTC.

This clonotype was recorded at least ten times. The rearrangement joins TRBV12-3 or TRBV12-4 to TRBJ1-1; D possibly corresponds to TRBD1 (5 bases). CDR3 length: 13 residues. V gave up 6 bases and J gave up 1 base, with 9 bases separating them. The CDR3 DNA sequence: TGTGCCAGCAGGAGGCAGGGGAACACTGAAGCTTTCTTT. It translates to CASRRQGNTEAFF.

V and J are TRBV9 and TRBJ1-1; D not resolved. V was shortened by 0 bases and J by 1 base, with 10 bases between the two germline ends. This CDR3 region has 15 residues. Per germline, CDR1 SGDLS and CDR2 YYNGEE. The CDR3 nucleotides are TGTGCCAGCAGCGTAGTCGCGGGAGGGAACACTGAAGCTTTCTTT. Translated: CASSVVAGGNTEAFF.

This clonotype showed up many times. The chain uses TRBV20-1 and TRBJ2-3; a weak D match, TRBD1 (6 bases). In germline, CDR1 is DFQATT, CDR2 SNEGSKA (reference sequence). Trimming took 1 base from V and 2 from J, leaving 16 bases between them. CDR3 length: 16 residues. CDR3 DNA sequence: TGCAGTGCTAGAGGCCTTTCAGGGGCCGACACAGATACGCAGTATTTT. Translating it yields CSARGLSGADTDTQYF.

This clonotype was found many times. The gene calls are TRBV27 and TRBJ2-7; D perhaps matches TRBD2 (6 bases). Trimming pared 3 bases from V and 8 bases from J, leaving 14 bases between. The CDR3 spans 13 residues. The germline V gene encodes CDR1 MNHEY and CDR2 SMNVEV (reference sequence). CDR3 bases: TGTGCCAGCAGTTTGGGGGGATACAGCAAGCAGTACTTC. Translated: CASSLGGYSKQYF.

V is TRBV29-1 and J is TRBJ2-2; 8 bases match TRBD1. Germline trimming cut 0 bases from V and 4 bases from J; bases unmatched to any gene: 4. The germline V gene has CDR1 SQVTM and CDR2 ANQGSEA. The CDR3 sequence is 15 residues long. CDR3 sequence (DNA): TGCAGCGTTGAAGATAACAGGGGGGCCACCGGGGAGCTGTTTTTT. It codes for CSVEDNRGATGELFF.

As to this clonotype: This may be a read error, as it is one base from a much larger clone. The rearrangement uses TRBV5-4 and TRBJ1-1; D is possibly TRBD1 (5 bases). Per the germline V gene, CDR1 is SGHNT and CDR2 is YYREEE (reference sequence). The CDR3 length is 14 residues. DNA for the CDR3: TGTGCCAGCAGCTTGGCCAACCAGGACACTGATGCTTTCTTT. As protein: CASSLANQDTDAFF.

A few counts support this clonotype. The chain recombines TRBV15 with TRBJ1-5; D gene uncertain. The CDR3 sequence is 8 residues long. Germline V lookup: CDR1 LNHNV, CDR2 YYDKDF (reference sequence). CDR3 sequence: CSNQPQHF. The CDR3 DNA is TGTAGCAATCAGCCCCAGCATTTT.

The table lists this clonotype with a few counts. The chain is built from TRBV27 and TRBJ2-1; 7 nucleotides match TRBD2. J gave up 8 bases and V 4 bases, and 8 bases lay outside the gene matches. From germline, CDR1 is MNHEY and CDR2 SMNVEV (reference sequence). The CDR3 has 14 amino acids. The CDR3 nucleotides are TGTGCCAGCAGTTCAGCGGGACCTTCGGATGAGCAGTTCTTC. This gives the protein CASSSAGPSDEQFF.

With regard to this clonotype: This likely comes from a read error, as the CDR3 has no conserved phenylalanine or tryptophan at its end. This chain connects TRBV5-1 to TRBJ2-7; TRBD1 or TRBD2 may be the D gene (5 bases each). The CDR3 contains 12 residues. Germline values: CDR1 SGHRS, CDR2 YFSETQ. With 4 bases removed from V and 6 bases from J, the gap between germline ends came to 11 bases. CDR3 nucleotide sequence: TGCGCCAGCAGCCGGGACGGGTGCGAGCAGTACTCC. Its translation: CASSRDGCEQYS.